The 16 T cell receptor beta chains below were found in one sample sequenced in a study of cytomegalovirus exposure and HLA in healthy donors (TCRdb year 2017). The library was made by the immunoSEQ multiplex PCR assay. A mixture of 60 forward primers for TCR Vbeta segments and 13 reverse primers for TCR Jbeta segments was used in the multiplex PCR. TCRdb retrieved this table from immuneACCESS and kept in-frame rearrangements only. Not all clones are present; in checked studies, unresolved V genes account for under half, and no reason is known for the remainder. Recorded for this sample are roughly 160,000 clones; approximately 85% of them occurred a single time. The ten largest clones take up roughly a tenth of the sample. Source material: PBMCs. These TCRs come from a man aged 50 to 60 in good health and CMV-seropositive.

This sequence joins TRBV15 and TRBJ1-4, with a weak D call TRBD1 (5 bases). Germline CDR1 and CDR2: LNHNV and YYDKDF (reference sequence). Trimming took off 3 bases at V and 8 bases at J, with 22 bases between the two ends. The CDR3 runs to 17 residues. CDR3: CATSSTTPPGVWEKLFF. DNA of the CDR3: TGTGCCACCAGCAGCACCACTCCCCCGGGGGTTTGGGAAAAACTGTTTTTT.

The sample holds many counts of this clone. The rearrangement uses TRBV10-3 and TRBJ2-7, with 10 bases aligning to TRBD2. V shed 6 bases, J shed 5 bases, and the junction held 10 bases outside the gene matches. CDR1 and CDR2 from the germline V gene are ENHRY and SYGVKD. The CDR3 loop spans 15 amino acids. The CDR3: CAIRLAGEAINEQYF. In DNA form, the CDR3 reads TGTGCCATCAGGCTAGCGGGAGAGGCGATTAACGAGCAGTACTTC.

This chain joins TRBV6-5 and TRBJ2-7, with 12 bases aligning to TRBD1. V shed 8 bases and J 4 bases; nucleotides not matched to a gene: 9. Germline CDR1 reads MNHEY; CDR2 reads SVGAGI. The CDR3 has 15 residues. DNA for the CDR3: TGTGCCAGCCGTGCTGGGACAGGGGGCGAATACGAGCAGTACTTC. Protein product: CASRAGTGGEYEQYF.

The gene calls are TRBV6-6 and TRBJ2-2, with 12 bases identical to TRBD1. With V trimmed by 6 bases and J by 5 bases, 4 bases remained unmatched. CDR3 length: 15 residues. The germline V gene has CDR1 MNHNY and CDR2 SVGAGI (reference sequence). The CDR3 region is CASRGQGAGTGELFF. In DNA, the CDR3 is TGTGCCAGCAGGGGACAGGGGGCTGGTACCGGGGAGCTGTTTTTT.

The rearrangement joins TRBV7-2 to TRBJ1-6, with 7 positions matching TRBD1. The CDR3 runs 17 residues. The germline V gene has CDR1 SGHTA and CDR2 FQGNSA. V lost 5 bases, J lost 5 bases, and 12 bases stayed unmatched. The CDR3 DNA sequence: TGTGCCAGCAGCCGACTGACAGGGATCCCAAATAATTCACCCCTCCACTTT. It specifies CASSRLTGIPNNSPLHF.

V gene TRBV6-5 combines with J gene TRBJ2-5, with unresolved D. TRBJ2-7 matches the DNA end more closely, so the J call is doubtful. Germline CDR1 and CDR2: MNHEY and SVGAGI. The CDR3 sequence is 13 residues long. CDR3 DNA sequence: TGTGCCAGCAGTTACGGCGAGGAAGGCGAGCAGTACTTC. It specifies CASSYGEEGEQYF.

This chain links TRBV9 with TRBJ2-3; D might be TRBD2 (6 bases). CDR1 and CDR2 from the germline V gene are SGDLS and YYNGEE. The CDR3 is 14 residues long. V was trimmed by 5 bases and J by 2 bases, leaving 12 bases between them. The CDR3 region is CASSWRDHTDTQYF. The CDR3 coding sequence is TGTGCCAGCAGTTGGCGGGACCACACAGATACGCAGTATTTT.

The chain is built from TRBV6-5 and TRBJ1-6; D remains unclear. Germline V gives CDR1 MNHEY, CDR2 SVGAGI. This CDR3 comprises 16 residues. Trimming removed 0 bases from V and 10 bases from J, with 16 bases in between. This chain's CDR3 is CASSYSGQIRRSPLHF. The CDR3 nucleotides are TGTGCCAGCAGTTACTCAGGCCAAATCAGGAGGTCACCCCTCCACTTT.

The chain recombines TRBV7-2 with TRBJ2-7, with 9 bases aligning to TRBD2. CDR3 length equals 14 residues. Germline CDR1 reads SGHTA; CDR2 reads FQGNSA. V shed 6 bases, J shed 3 bases, and the junction held 6 bases outside the gene matches. CDR3 residues: CASRPSGGLYEQYF. In nucleotides, the CDR3 is TGTGCCAGCAGACCCAGCGGGGGGCTCTACGAGCAGTACTTC.

CDR3 sequence (DNA): TGTGCCAGCAGGCGGGTAGGCTCCTACAATGAGCAGTTCTTC. This codes for CASRRVGSYNEQFF. The chain joins TRBV11-1 to TRBJ2-1; D perhaps matches TRBD2 (5 bases). The CDR3 contains 14 residues. Germline V gene sequence: CDR1 SGHAT, CDR2 FQDESV (reference sequence). The V end was cut by 6 bases, the J end by 0 bases, with 9 bases between.

This clone showed up just once. The chain links TRBV13 to TRBJ1-1; 8 bases are a match to TRBD1. This CDR3 spans 14 amino acids. The germline V gene has CDR1 PRHDT and CDR2 FYEKMQ (reference sequence). Losses at the gene ends were 5 bases for V and 2 bases for J; bases not matched to a gene: 4. The DNA of the CDR3 is TGTGCCAGCAGCCTCGACAGGGGAAACACTGAAGCTTTCTTT. The encoded protein is CASSLDRGNTEAFF. The variable domain in full, with the rest retrieved from reference TRBV13 and TRBJ1-1, is AAGVIQSPRHLIKEKRETATLKCYPIPRHDTVYWYQQGPGQDPQFLISFYEKMQSDKGSIPDRFSAQQFSDYHSELNMSSLELGDSALYFCASSLDRGNTEAFFGQGTRLTVV.

This rearrangement joins TRBV30 to TRBJ1-4, with D unresolved. V lost 3 bases to trimming and J lost 8 bases, with 19 bases between them. This CDR3 comprises 15 residues. Germline CDR1 GTSNPN, CDR2 SVGIG (reference sequence). DNA for the CDR3: TGTGCCTGGAGGGGAGGACCCTCGGGTTGGGAAAAACTGTTTTTT. Translation gives CAWRGGPSGWEKLFF.

The rearrangement links TRBV4-2 to TRBJ2-2; 11 bases are a match to TRBD1. The CDR3 is 16 amino acids. J was trimmed by 11 bases and V by 4 bases; bases with no gene match: 12. CDR1 is LGHNA, CDR2 YNFKEQ, per germline. This chain's CDR3 is CASSPGTGGSSGELFF. The CDR3 DNA follows: TGTGCCAGCAGCCCAGGGACAGGGGGGAGCTCTGGAGAGCTGTTTTTT.

The V call is TRBV30, the J call TRBJ1-2; 8 nucleotides align to TRBD1. The germline gives CDR1 GTSNPN, CDR2 SVGIG (reference sequence). The CDR3 has 14 residues. Trimming cost V 3 bases and J 2 bases; bases outside gene matches: 5. CDR3 bases: TGTGCCTGGAGGAGGCGACAGGGGAACTATGGCTACACCTTC. It encodes CAWRRRQGNYGYTF.

This clone was seen once. V gene TRBV7-2 combines with J gene TRBJ1-1; D is possibly TRBD1 (5 bases). Germline CDR1 SGHTA, CDR2 FQGNSA. Trimming removed 1 base at V and 1 base at J, with 7 bases between. The CDR3 is 14 residues long. The chain's CDR3 is CASSLDRWNTEAFF. The CDR3 DNA reads TGTGCCAGCAGCTTAGACAGGTGGAACACTGAAGCTTTCTTT.

The genes are TRBV7-9 and TRBJ1-1; D gene uncertain. The germline CDR1 and CDR2 sequences are SEHNR and FQNEAQ (reference sequence). The CDR3 sequence is 13 residues long. Trimming pared 5 bases from V and 12 bases from J, leaving 19 bases between. The CDR3 nucleotides are TGTGCCAGCAGCCTCGGGGAGGAACGGGAGACTTTCTTT. It yields the protein CASSLGEERETFF.